The 21 T cell receptor beta chains reported below all come from one sample, sequenced in a study of OX40 agonist ivuxolimab in advanced cancers. Clones were read by immunoSEQ multiplex PCR, and TCRdb kept only the in-frame ones, dropping some. This table holds tens of thousands of clones, around 83% found once. Specimen: CD4+ or CD8+ T cells sorted from blood, collected in a trial of the OX40 agonist ivuxolimab. The source is an adult with an advanced solid tumor such as melanoma, head and neck, liver or kidney cancer.

The rearrangement links TRBV7-9 to TRBJ1-5; D remains unclear. The germline gives CDR1 SEHNR, CDR2 FQNEAQ (reference sequence). This CDR3 has 13 amino acids. V was trimmed by 0 bases and J by 5 bases, leaving 5 bases between them. This chain's CDR3 is CASSLARDQPQHF. In nucleotides, the CDR3 is TGTGCCAGCAGCTTAGCAAGGGATCAGCCCCAGCATTTT.

V and J are TRBV5-6 and TRBJ1-1, with 7 bases fitting TRBD1. The V gene end was trimmed by 4 bases and the J gene end by 4 bases; junction bases not matched to a gene: 7. Germline CDR1 is SGHDT and CDR2 is YYEEEE. The CDR3 covers 14 residues. DNA of the CDR3: TGTGCCAGCAGCCCTCGGACAGGTCGCACTGAAGCTTTCTTT. It encodes CASSPRTGRTEAFF.

The chain uses TRBV25-1 and TRBJ2-3; TRBD1 matches 9 bases. CDR3 length: 15 amino acids. Germline CDR1 MGHDK, CDR2 SYGVNS. V lost 7 bases, J lost 2 bases, and 7 bases stayed unmatched. CDR3 sequence: CASTVGTGITDTQYF. CDR3 nucleotides: TGTGCCAGCACGGTGGGGACAGGGATCACAGATACGCAGTATTTT. Combining the CDR3 with reference TRBV25-1 and TRBJ2-3 gives the whole variable domain EADIYQTPRYLVIGTGKKITLECSQTMGHDKMYWYQQDPGMELHLIHYSYGVNSTEKGDLSSESTVSRIRTEHFPLTLESARPSHTSQYLCASTVGTGITDTQYFGPGTRLTVL.

The V gene is TRBV2, the J gene TRBJ1-1, with TRBD1 matching over 8 bases. Germline assignment: CDR1 SNHLY and CDR2 FYNNEI. The junction had 5 bases not matched to a gene; V was cut back by 7 bases and J by 1 base. The CDR3 has 14 residues. The CDR3 DNA follows: TGTGCCAGCACCCAGGACAGGGCGAACACTGAAGCTTTCTTT. Its protein is CASTQDRANTEAFF.

This clone was detected only once. The chain has TRBV9 and TRBJ2-7; maybe TRBD2 (6 bases). Trimming shortened V by 0 bases and J by 3 bases, and 10 bases separated the two germline ends. The germline CDR1 and CDR2 sequences are SGDLS and YYNGEE. CDR3 length equals 14 residues. The CDR3 DNA reads as TGTGCCAGCAGCGTAGGGGGGGTCTACTACGAGCAGTACTTC. It codes for CASSVGGVYYEQYF.

The chain links TRBV30 to TRBJ1-3; the D gene is possibly TRBD1 (5 bases). The CDR3 is 13 residues long. Germline-derived CDR1 and CDR2 are GTSNPN and SVGIG (reference sequence). V dropped 4 bases and J dropped 0 bases, with 7 bases sitting between them. The CDR3 here is CAWTGHSGNTIYF. Here the CDR3 DNA reads TGTGCCTGGACAGGGCACTCTGGAAACACCATATATTTT.

This chain uses TRBV11-3 with TRBJ2-7; no clear D. The CDR3 length is 16 residues. Germline-derived CDR1 and CDR2 are SGHNT and YENEEA. Trimming shortened V by 2 bases and J by 3 bases, and 17 bases separated the two germline ends. The CDR3 sequence: CASSLRPSAPFYEQYF. The CDR3 DNA reads as TGTGCCAGCAGCTTAAGGCCTTCCGCGCCCTTCTACGAGCAGTACTTC.

This clone appeared a few times. The chain has TRBV10-3 and TRBJ1-1; no firm D call. V was clipped by 7 bases and J by 5 bases, with 8 bases between them. CDR1 is ENHRY, CDR2 SYGVKD, per germline. The CDR3 is 11 amino acids. The CDR3 nucleotides read TGTGCCATCATCTGGTTGACTGAAGCTTTCTTT. Residues: CAIIWLTEAFF.

The J gene is TRBJ2-3, the V gene TRBV5-1, with 9 nucleotides matching TRBD2. CDR3 size: 16 residues. The V segment lost 1 base and the J segment 0 bases; nucleotides outside the gene matches: 3. Germline lookup yields CDR1 SGHRS and CDR2 YFSETQ. CDR3 in DNA: TGCGCCAGCAGCTTGTTTAGCGGGGGAAGCACAGATACGCAGTATTTT. Translating gives CASSLFSGGSTDTQYF. The variable domain in full, with the rest retrieved from reference TRBV5-1 and TRBJ2-3, is KAGVTQTPRYLIKTRGQQVTLSCSPISGHRSVSWYQQTPGQGLQFLFEYFSETQRNKGNFPGRFSGRQFSNSRSEMNVSTLELGDSALYLCASSLFSGGSTDTQYFGPGTRLTVL.

This rearrangement joins TRBV5-1 to TRBJ2-2; D is ambiguous. The CDR3 has 13 amino acids. With 1 base removed from V and 3 bases from J, the gap between germline ends came to 4 bases. In germline, CDR1 is SGHRS, CDR2 YFSETQ. Here the CDR3 reads CASSLQYTGELFF. The CDR3 DNA reads TGCGCCAGCAGCTTGCAATACACCGGGGAGCTGTTTTTT.

The rearrangement uses TRBV6-1 and TRBJ2-7, with a tentative D call TRBD2 (6 bases). This CDR3 has 11 residues. V was trimmed by 11 bases and J by 7 bases, leaving 15 bases between them. Germline-derived CDR1 and CDR2 are MNHNS and SASEGT. The CDR3: CAGGETAEQYF. The CDR3, as DNA: TGTGCCGGAGGGGAAACTGCGGAGCAGTACTTC.

This rearrangement joins TRBV21-1 to TRBJ1-1. TRBV21-1 is listed as a pseudogene. The CDR3 is 15 residues long. Here the CDR3 reads CASSKDPSSGTEAFF. The DNA for the CDR3 is TGTGCCAGCAGCAAAGACCCCTCCTCCGGCACTGAAGCTTTCTTT.

V usage is TRBV19 and J usage is TRBJ2-3, with 11 bases fitting TRBD2. In germline, CDR1 is LNHDA, CDR2 SQIVND (reference sequence). There are 17 residues in the CDR3. Trimming cost V 0 bases and J 7 bases; bases outside gene matches: 9. DNA for the CDR3: TGTGCCAGTAGTATAGATTCTTGGACTAGCGGGCCAAATACGCAGTATTTT. Translating gives CASSIDSWTSGPNTQYF.

J is TRBJ2-1 and V is TRBV4-3; tentatively, D is TRBD2 (5 bases). This CDR3 has 16 amino acids. V lost 0 bases to trimming and J lost 3 bases, with 12 bases between them. CDR1 and CDR2 (germline): LGHNA, YSLEER. CDR3 nucleotide sequence: TGCGCCAGCAGCCAAGAGTTCCAGCGGAACTACAATGAGCAGTTCTTC. Its protein is CASSQEFQRNYNEQFF.

This clone was picked up one time. V and J are TRBV11-3 and TRBJ2-7; 11 bases line up with TRBD2. This CDR3 has 15 residues. Trimming cost V 5 bases and J 0 bases; bases outside gene matches: 3. Germline V gene data show CDR1 as SGHNT and CDR2 as YENEEA. CDR3 nucleotide sequence: TGTGCCAGCAGCCCTAGCGGGGGGACCTCCTACGAGCAGTACTTC. Its translation: CASSPSGGTSYEQYF.

V and J are TRBV5-6 and TRBJ2-5; D unclear. The length of the CDR3 is 15 residues. V lost 6 bases, J lost 5 bases, and 20 bases lay in between. CDR1 and CDR2 (germline): SGHDT, YYEEEE. CDR3 bases: TGTGCCAGCACCTCCCCGACTGTCCACTGGGAGACCCAGTACTTC. Encoded protein: CASTSPTVHWETQYF. The full variable domain, with the rest looked up from reference TRBV5-6 and TRBJ2-5, is DAGVTQSPTHLIKTRGQQVTLRCSPKSGHDTVSWYQQALGQGPQFIFQYYEEEERQRGNFPDRFSGHQFPNYSSELNVNALLLGDSALYLCASTSPTVHWETQYFGPGTRLLVL.

The chain joins TRBV18 to TRBJ2-2, with a possible D match to TRBD2 (6 bases). The CDR3 runs 13 residues. CDR1 and CDR2 (germline): KGHSH, LQKENI. The V gene lost 2 bases and the J gene lost 6 bases, with 7 bases spanning the gap. The CDR3 coding sequence is TGTGCCAGCTCACCAAGGGAGGCCGGGGAGCTGTTTTTT. Its protein is CASSPREAGELFF.

Concerning this clone itself: One end of the junction varies from germline; a read error may be responsible. The V call is TRBV6-5, the J call TRBJ1-5; D is undetermined. The CDR3 contains 10 residues. The germline gives CDR1 MNHEY, CDR2 SVGAGI. The CDR3 DNA reads as TGTGCCAGCAATGAGTCAGCCCCAGCATTT. Protein: CASNESAPAF.

The table lists this clone with a few counts. CDR3 DNA: TGCGCCAGCGGAATGAAGCATTTT. Its translation: CASGMKHF. The chain has TRBV10-1 and TRBJ1-5, with D unclear. The V gene lost 8 bases and the J gene lost 14 bases, with 7 bases spanning the gap. CDR1 and CDR2 from the germline V gene are WNHNN and SYGVQD (reference sequence). The CDR3 runs 8 residues.

The chain joins TRBV2 to TRBJ1-5; weak D call: TRBD1 (6 bases). The CDR3 contains 14 residues. Trimming took off 5 bases at V and 7 bases at J, with 15 bases between the two ends. In germline, CDR1 is SNHLY, CDR2 FYNNEI. This chain's CDR3 is CASSPSGDGQPQHF. The CDR3 DNA reads TGTGCCAGCAGTCCCTCAGGGGATGGCCAGCCCCAGCATTTT. Together with reference TRBV2 and TRBJ1-5, the CDR3 gives the full variable domain: EPEVTQTPSHQVTQMGQEVILRCVPISNHLYFYWYRQILGQKVEFLVSFYNNEISEKSEIFDDQFSVERPDGSNFTLKIRSTKLEDSAMYFCASSPSGDGQPQHFGDGTRLSIL.

This sequence joins TRBV6-5 and TRBJ1-5; D possibly corresponds to TRBD1 (6 bases). Trimming removed 2 bases at V and 7 bases at J, with 18 bases between. From germline, CDR1 is MNHEY and CDR2 SVGAGI. This CDR3 has 16 amino acids. The CDR3 DNA follows: TGTGCCAGCAGTTACAGTTCGGCAGGGGCGTACCAGCCCCAGCATTTT. Translation gives CASSYSSAGAYQPQHF.